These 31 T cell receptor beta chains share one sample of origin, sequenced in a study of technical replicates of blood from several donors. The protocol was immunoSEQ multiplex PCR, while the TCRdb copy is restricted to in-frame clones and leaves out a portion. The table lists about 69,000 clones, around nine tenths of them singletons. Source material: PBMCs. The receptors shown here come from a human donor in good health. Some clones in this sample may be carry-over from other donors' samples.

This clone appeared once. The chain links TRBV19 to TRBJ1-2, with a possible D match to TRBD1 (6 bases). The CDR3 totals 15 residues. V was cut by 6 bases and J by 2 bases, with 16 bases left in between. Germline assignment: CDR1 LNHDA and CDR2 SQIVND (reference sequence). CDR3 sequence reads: CASRDSGTNNYGYTF. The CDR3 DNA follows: TGTGCCAGTAGAGATTCCGGGACAAACAACTATGGCTACACCTTC.

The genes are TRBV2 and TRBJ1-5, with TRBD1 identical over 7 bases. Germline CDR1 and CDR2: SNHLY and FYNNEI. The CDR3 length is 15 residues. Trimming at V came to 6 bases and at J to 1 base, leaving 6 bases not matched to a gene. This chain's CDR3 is CASSRDSTSNQPQHF. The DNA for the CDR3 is TGTGCCAGCAGCCGGGACAGTACAAGCAATCAGCCCCAGCATTTT.

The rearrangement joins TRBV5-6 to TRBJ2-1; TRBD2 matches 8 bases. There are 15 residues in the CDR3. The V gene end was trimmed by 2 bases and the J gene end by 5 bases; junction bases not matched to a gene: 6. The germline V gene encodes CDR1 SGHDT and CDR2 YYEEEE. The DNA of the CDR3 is TGTGCCAGCAGCTTTAGACTAGCGATTAACAATGAGCAGTTCTTC. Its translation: CASSFRLAINNEQFF.

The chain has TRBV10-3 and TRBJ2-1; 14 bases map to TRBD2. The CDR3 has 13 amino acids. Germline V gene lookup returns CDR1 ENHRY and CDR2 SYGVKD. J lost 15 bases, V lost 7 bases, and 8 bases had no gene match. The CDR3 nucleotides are TGTGCCATCAATAGGACTAGCGGGAGGCAAGGGTTCTTC. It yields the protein CAINRTSGRQGFF.

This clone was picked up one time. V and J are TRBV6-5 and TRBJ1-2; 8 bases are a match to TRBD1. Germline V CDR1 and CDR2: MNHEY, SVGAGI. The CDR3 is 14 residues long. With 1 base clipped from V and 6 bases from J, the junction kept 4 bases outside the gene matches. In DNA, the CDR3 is TGTGCCAGCAGTTACTTGACAGGGGTAGATGGCTACACCTTC. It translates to CASSYLTGVDGYTF.

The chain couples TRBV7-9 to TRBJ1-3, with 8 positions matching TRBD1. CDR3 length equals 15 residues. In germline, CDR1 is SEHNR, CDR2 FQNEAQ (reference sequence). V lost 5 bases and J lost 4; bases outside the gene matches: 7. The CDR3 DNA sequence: TGTGCCAGCAGCACTCGGACAGGGAGCGGAAACACCATATATTTT. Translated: CASSTRTGSGNTIYF.

CDR3 sequence (DNA): TGTGCCAGCTCACCCTCCGACAGGGTTGATTCATCCGGGGAGCTGTTTTTT. Translating gives CASSPSDRVDSSGELFF. The chain combines TRBV18 with TRBJ2-2, with TRBD1 identical over 7 bases. Germline CDR1 KGHSH, CDR2 LQKENI. The V and J ends lost 3 bases and 6 bases, in that order; junction bases with no gene match: 13. CDR3 length: 17 residues. The entire variable domain, with the rest obtained from reference TRBV18 and TRBJ2-2, is as follows: NAGVMQNPRHLVRRRGQEARLRCSPMKGHSHVYWYRQLPEEGLKFMVYLQKENIIDESGMPKERFSAEFPKEGPSILRIQQVVRGDSAAYFCASSPSDRVDSSGELFFGEGSRLTVL.

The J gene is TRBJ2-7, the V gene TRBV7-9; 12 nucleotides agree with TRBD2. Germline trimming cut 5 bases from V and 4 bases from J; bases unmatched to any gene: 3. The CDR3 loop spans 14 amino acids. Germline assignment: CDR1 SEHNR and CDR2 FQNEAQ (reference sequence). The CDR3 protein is CASSKTSGRYEQYF. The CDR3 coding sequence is TGTGCCAGCAGCAAGACTAGCGGGAGATACGAGCAGTACTTC. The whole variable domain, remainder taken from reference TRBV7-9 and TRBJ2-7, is DTGVSQNPRHKITKRGQNVTFRCDPISEHNRLYWYRQTLGQGPEFLTYFQNEAQLEKSRLLSDRFSAERPKGSFSTLEIQRTEQGDSAMYLCASSKTSGRYEQYFGPGTRLTVT.

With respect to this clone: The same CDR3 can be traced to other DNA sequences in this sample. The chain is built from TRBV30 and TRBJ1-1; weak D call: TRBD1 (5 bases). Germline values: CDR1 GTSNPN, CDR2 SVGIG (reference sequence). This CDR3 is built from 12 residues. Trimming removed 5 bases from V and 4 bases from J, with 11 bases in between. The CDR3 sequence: CAWSIGGTEAFF. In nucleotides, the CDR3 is TGTGCCTGGTCCATCGGGGGCACTGAAGCTTTCTTT.

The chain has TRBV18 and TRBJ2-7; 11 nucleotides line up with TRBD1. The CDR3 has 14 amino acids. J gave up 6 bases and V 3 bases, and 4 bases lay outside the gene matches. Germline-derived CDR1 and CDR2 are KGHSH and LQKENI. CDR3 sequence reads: CASSPGTGGREQYF. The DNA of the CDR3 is TGTGCCAGCTCACCCGGGACAGGGGGACGCGAGCAGTACTTC.

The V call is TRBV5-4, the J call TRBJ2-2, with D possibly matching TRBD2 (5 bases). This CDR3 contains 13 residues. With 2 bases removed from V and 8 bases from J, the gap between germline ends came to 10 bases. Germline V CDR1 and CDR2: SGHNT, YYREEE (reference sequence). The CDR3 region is CASSFGSRGELFF. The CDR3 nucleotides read TGTGCCAGCAGCTTTGGGAGCAGGGGGGAGCTGTTTTTT.

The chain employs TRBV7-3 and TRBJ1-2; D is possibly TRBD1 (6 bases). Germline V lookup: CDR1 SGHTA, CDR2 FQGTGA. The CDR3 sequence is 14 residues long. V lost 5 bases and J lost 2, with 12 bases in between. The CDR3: CASSPPGQNYGYTF. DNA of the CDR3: TGTGCCAGCAGCCCTCCCGGACAGAACTATGGCTACACCTTC.

CDR3 in DNA: TGTGCCAGCAGCAAAGCCAATGGGGCAGGGAATCCCTACTACAATGAGCAGTTCTTC. Translation: CASSKANGAGNPYYNEQFF. The V and J genes are TRBV21-1 and TRBJ2-1; TRBD1, the table's D call, was not compared with the DNA. TRBV21-1 is a pseudogene locus. CDR3 length: 19 residues.

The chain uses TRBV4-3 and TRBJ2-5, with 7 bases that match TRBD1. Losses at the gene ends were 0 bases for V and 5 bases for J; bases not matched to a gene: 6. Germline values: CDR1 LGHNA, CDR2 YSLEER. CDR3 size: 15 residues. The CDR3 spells CASSQDRQGLETQYF. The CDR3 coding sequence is TGCGCCAGCAGCCAAGATAGACAGGGTCTTGAGACCCAGTACTTC.

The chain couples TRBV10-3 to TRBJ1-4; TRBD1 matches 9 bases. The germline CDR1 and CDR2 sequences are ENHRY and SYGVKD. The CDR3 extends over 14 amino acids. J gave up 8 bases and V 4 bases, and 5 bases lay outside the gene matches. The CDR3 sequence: CAISATTGGEKLFF. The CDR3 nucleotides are TGTGCCATCAGTGCAACGACAGGGGGAGAAAAACTGTTTTTT.

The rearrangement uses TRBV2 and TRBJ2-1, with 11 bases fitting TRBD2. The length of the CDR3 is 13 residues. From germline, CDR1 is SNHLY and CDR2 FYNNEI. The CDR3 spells CAEGTSGGGEQFF. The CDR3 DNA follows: TGTGCAGAAGGGACTAGCGGCGGTGGGGAGCAGTTCTTC.

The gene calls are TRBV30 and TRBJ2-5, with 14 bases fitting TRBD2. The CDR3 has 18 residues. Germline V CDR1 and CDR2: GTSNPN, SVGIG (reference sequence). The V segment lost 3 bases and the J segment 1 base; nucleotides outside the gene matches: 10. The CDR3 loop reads CAWRGGTSGRGIQETQYF. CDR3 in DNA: TGTGCCTGGAGGGGAGGGACTAGCGGGAGAGGCATCCAAGAGACCCAGTACTTC.

CDR3 protein: CATSVRDSNEQFF. DNA of the CDR3: TGTGCCACCAGCGTACGGGACAGCAATGAGCAGTTCTTC. The V call is TRBV15, the J call TRBJ2-1; TRBD1 matches at 7 bases. The germline gives CDR1 LNHNV, CDR2 YYDKDF (reference sequence). V shed 5 bases, J shed 6 bases, and the junction held 4 bases outside the gene matches. CDR3 length: 13 amino acids. The entire variable domain, with the rest obtained from reference TRBV15 and TRBJ2-1, is as follows: DAMVIQNPRYQVTQFGKPVTLSCSQTLNHNVMYWYQQKSSQAPKLLFHYYDKDFNNEADTPDNFQSRRPNTSFCFLDIRSPGLGDTAMYLCATSVRDSNEQFFGPGTRLTVL.

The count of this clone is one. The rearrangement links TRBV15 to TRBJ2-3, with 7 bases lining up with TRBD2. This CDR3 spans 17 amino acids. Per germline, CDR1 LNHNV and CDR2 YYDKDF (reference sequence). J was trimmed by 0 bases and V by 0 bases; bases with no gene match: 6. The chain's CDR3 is CATSRDPGGGSTDTQYF. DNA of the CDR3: TGTGCCACCAGCAGAGATCCCGGCGGGGGTAGCACAGATACGCAGTATTTT.

DNA of the CDR3: TGTGCCAGCGGACGTGACAGGGCCAACTATGGCTACACCTTC. Translation: CASGRDRANYGYTF. This sequence joins TRBV5-6 and TRBJ1-2; 7 positions agree with TRBD1. The trim removed 7 bases at V and 2 bases at J, leaving 8 bases unmatched. CDR3 length: 14 residues. Germline loops: CDR1 SGHDT, CDR2 YYEEEE.

This CDR3 is CASSPGDRGPHEQYF. The DNA of the CDR3 is TGTGCCAGCTCACCAGGAGACAGGGGACCCCACGAGCAGTACTTC. The chain recombines TRBV18 with TRBJ2-7, with 8 bases that match TRBD1. The trim removed 2 bases at V and 5 bases at J, leaving 8 bases unmatched. Germline values: CDR1 KGHSH, CDR2 LQKENI. CDR3 length: 15 amino acids.

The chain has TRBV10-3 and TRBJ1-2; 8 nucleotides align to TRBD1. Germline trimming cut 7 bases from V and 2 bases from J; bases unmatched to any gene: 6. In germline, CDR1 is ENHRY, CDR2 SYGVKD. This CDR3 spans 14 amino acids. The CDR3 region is CAITRDRQNYGYTF. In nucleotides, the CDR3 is TGTGCCATCACTAGGGACAGGCAGAACTATGGCTACACCTTC.

CDR3 nucleotide sequence: TGTGCCAGCAGCCAAAGGGGGTTGGAGCAGTACTTC. Its protein is CASSQRGLEQYF. This rearrangement joins TRBV7-2 to TRBJ2-7, with a tentative D call TRBD1 (6 bases). CDR3 length equals 12 residues. Deletions cut 5 bases from V and 7 bases from J, with 12 bases between. Looked up from germline, CDR1 is SGHTA and CDR2 is FQGNSA.

DNA of the CDR3: TGTGCCAGCAGCTTGAACTCTCTGAACACTGAAGCTTTCTTT. Protein product: CASSLNSLNTEAFF. The chain couples TRBV5-6 to TRBJ1-1, with D unclear. The V gene's germline CDR1 is SGHDT and CDR2 YYEEEE. V was shortened by 1 base and J by 0 bases, with 7 bases between the two germline ends. The CDR3 length is 14 residues.

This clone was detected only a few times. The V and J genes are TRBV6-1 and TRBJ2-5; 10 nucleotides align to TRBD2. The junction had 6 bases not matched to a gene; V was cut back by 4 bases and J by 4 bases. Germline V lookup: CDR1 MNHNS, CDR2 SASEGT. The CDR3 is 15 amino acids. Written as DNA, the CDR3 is TGTGCCAGCAGTGGGATAGCGGGAGGAGGAGAGACCCAGTACTTC. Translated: CASSGIAGGGETQYF.

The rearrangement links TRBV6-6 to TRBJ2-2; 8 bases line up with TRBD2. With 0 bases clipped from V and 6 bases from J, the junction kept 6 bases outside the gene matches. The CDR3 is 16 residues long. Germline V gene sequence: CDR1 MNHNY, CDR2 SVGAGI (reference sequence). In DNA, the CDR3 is TGTGCCAGCAGTTACTCTGCCCGGGGGGGTTCCGGGGAGCTGTTTTTT. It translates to CASSYSARGGSGELFF.

The CDR3 DNA follows: TGTGCCAGCAGCTCCGGGGGCGAGCAGTACTTC. The encoded protein is CASSSGGEQYF. This chain links TRBV7-2 with TRBJ2-7, with D possibly TRBD2 on 6 matching bases. The V and J ends lost 4 bases and 6 bases respectively, with 7 bases between them. This CDR3 region has 11 residues. The germline V gene has CDR1 SGHTA and CDR2 FQGNSA.

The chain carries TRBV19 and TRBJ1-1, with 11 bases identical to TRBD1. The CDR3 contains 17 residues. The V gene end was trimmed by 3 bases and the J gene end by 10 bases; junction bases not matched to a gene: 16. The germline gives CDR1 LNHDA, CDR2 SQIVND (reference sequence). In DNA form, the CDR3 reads TGTGCCAGTAGTATGCCGGGACAGGGGGGATTGAGGGCTGGAGCTTTCTTT. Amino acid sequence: CASSMPGQGGLRAGAFF. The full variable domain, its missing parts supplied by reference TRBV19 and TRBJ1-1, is DGGITQSPKYLFRKEGQNVTLSCEQNLNHDAMYWYRQDPGQGLRLIYYSQIVNDFQKGDIAEGYSVSREKKESFPLTVTSAQKNPTAFYLCASSMPGQGGLRAGAFFGQGTRLTVV.

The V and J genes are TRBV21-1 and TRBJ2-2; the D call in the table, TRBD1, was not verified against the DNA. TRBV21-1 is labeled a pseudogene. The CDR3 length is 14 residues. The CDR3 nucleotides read TGTGCCAGCAGCAGTAGACACCCTCCGGGGGAGCTGTTTTTT. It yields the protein CASSSRHPPGELFF.

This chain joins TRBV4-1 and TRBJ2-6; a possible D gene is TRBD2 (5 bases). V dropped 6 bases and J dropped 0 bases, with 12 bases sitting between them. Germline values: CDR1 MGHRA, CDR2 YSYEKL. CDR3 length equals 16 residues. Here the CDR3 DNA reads TGCGCCAGCAGAAGCGGTCGTTTCTCTGGGGCCAACGTCCTGACTTTC. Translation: CASRSGRFSGANVLTF.

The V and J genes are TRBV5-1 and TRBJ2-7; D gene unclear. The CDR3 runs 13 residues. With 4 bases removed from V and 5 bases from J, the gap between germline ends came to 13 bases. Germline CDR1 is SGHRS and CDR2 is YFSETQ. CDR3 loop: CASSPSHYNEQYF. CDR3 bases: TGCGCCAGCAGCCCCTCTCACTACAACGAGCAGTACTTC.